The T cell receptor (beta chain) under discussion was sequenced for a study of early T cells in non-severe SARS-CoV-2 infection. One entry per CDR3 protein results from TCRdb running MiXCR on the 5' RACE reads. The sample yields about 30,000 distinct CDR3 sequences, roughly 7.2% seen once. This clonotype has a count of ten or more. Losses at the gene ends were 2 bases for V and 4 bases for J; bases not matched to a gene: 8. This CDR3 is built from 17 residues. Germline CDR1 is SGHDN and CDR2 is FVKESK. Source material: whole blood. The chain employs TRBV14 and TRBJ1-4; 9 bases map to TRBD1. The receptor's source is an adult who was a healthcare worker with PCR-confirmed SARS-CoV-2 infection or an uninfected control (not recorded which). The CDR3 loop is CASSQSGQGRYNEKLFF. As DNA, the CDR3 is TGTGCCAGCAGCCAATCGGGACAGGGAAGGTATAATGAAAAACTGTTTTTT.